The 28 T cell receptor beta chains below all came from one sample that was sequenced in a study of EBV T-cell therapy then PD-1 blockade in nasopharyngeal carcinoma (dated by TCRdb to about 2021). The treatment or condition label corresponds to: AdE1-LMPpoly-expanded autologous EBV-specific T-cell therapy followed by anti-PD-1 nivolumab. Library generation was performed with the immunoSEQ multiplex PCR assay. TCRdb carries this immuneACCESS record with in-frame sequences only. Its versions omit some clonotypes, under half of them owing to an unresolved V gene in the studies checked, with the rest unexplained. The sample table contains 20,000 to 25,000 clones; only one count was recorded for about four fifths of them. Approximately 25% of the sample rests with the top ten. No antigens are known for them. The material was CD8+ T cells from blood, obtained at day -245 from a patient whose treatment included autologous EBV-specific T cells and nivolumab. These receptors were obtained from a man between 35 and 55 years old with nasopharyngeal carcinoma.

The rearrangement joins TRBV6-2 or TRBV6-3 to TRBJ1-1; D call uncertain. The CDR3 totals 13 residues. The germline V gene has CDR1 MNHEY and CDR2 SVGEGT. V lost 0 bases, J lost 4 bases, and 6 bases lay in between. DNA of the CDR3: TGTGCCAGCAGTTACTCGGAGTCCACTGAAGCTTTCTTT. The encoded protein is CASSYSESTEAFF.

This clone has a single count. The V gene is TRBV30, the J gene TRBJ1-2, with D hard to call. V lost 0 bases and J 8 bases, leaving 7 bases between the germline ends. The CDR3 covers 11 residues. The V gene's germline CDR1 is GTSNPN and CDR2 SVGIG (reference sequence). CDR3: CAWSVGEGYTF. As DNA, the CDR3 is TGTGCCTGGAGTGTTGGGGAAGGCTACACCTTC. Looking up the rest from reference TRBV30 and TRBJ1-2 gives the full variable domain: SQTIHQWPATLVQPVGSPLSLECTVEGTSNPNLYWYRQAAGRGLQLLFYSVGIGQISSEVPQNLSASRPQDRQFILSSKKLLLSDSGFYLCAWSVGEGYTFGSGTRLTVV.

The V gene is TRBV9, the J gene TRBJ2-3, with D possibly TRBD1 on 6 matching bases. Germline V lookup: CDR1 SGDLS, CDR2 YYNGEE. The CDR3 covers 16 residues. V was clipped by 3 bases and J by 4 bases, with 18 bases between them. This CDR3 reads CASSGGKTGIADTQYF. Written as DNA, the CDR3 is TGTGCCAGCAGCGGGGGGAAAACAGGGATCGCAGATACGCAGTATTTT.

This clone came up once. The V gene is TRBV12-3 or TRBV12-4, the J gene TRBJ1-1, with D unresolved. The germline V and J ends were trimmed by 6 bases and 5 bases, with 10 bases remaining between them. The CDR3 totals 12 residues. This CDR3 reads CASSPERTEAFF. CDR3 nucleotide sequence: TGTGCCAGCAGCCCCGAGAGGACTGAAGCTTTCTTT.

This rearrangement joins TRBV7-9 to TRBJ2-5; D gene uncertain. The CDR3 has 15 residues. CDR1 is SEHNR, CDR2 FQNEAQ, per germline (reference sequence). Trimming left V 1 base short and J 0 bases short, with 9 bases between. CDR3 region: CASSLVARNQETQYF. CDR3 in DNA: TGTGCCAGCAGCTTAGTTGCCAGAAACCAAGAGACCCAGTACTTC.

The V gene is TRBV20-1, the J gene TRBJ2-5; no clear D. The germline CDR1 and CDR2 sequences are DFQATT and SNEGSKA (reference sequence). Trimming removed 6 bases from V and 10 bases from J, with 15 bases in between. The CDR3 consists of 11 residues. The CDR3 nucleotides are TGCAGTGCCCGCCGCCGATCGCTCCAGTACTTC. The encoded protein is CSARRRSLQYF.

The chain employs TRBV5-4 and TRBJ2-7; possibly TRBD2 for D (6 bases). The V and J ends lost 5 bases and 3 bases respectively, with 18 bases between them. Germline V lookup: CDR1 SGHNT, CDR2 YYREEE (reference sequence). The CDR3 consists of 15 residues. The CDR3 nucleotides read TGTGCCAGCAGTTTTCAGGGAGGAGGCTTCTACGAGCAGTACTTC. Its protein is CASSFQGGGFYEQYF.

This chain uses TRBV24-1 with TRBJ2-1; 16 nucleotides match TRBD2. The CDR3 totals 17 residues. Germline CDR1 reads KGHDR; CDR2 reads SFDVKD. V gave up 2 bases and J gave up 8 bases; unmatched junction bases: 5. The CDR3 DNA reads as TGTGCCACCAGTGATTACGCCGGGACTAGCGGGGGGGATGAGCAGTTCTTC. This sequence encodes CATSDYAGTSGGDEQFF.

The chain couples TRBV6-6 to TRBJ2-1; TRBD2 agrees at 10 bases. Germline V gene sequence: CDR1 MNHNY, CDR2 SVGAGI (reference sequence). The CDR3 spans 18 residues. Unmatched junction bases numbered 13, after V lost 5 bases and J lost 3 bases. CDR3 in DNA: TGTGCCAGCAGTCACGGGGCTAGCGGGGGCCTCATCTACAATGAGCAGTTCTTC. It translates to CASSHGASGGLIYNEQFF.

The chain recombines TRBV18 with TRBJ2-7; D uncertain. This CDR3 region has 12 residues. V lost 3 bases and J 4 bases, leaving 7 bases between the germline ends. Germline CDR1 reads KGHSH; CDR2 reads LQKENI. The CDR3 bases are TGTGCCAGCTCACCGTACGGGTACGAGCAGTACTTC. It encodes CASSPYGYEQYF.

This clone was counted only a few times. This chain connects TRBV24-1 to TRBJ2-2; 11 bases fit TRBD1. CDR1 is KGHDR and CDR2 is SFDVKD in the germline V gene. The CDR3 totals 14 residues. The V segment lost 7 bases and the J segment 3 bases; nucleotides outside the gene matches: 0. CDR3 in DNA: TGTGCCACCAGGGGACAGGGGGACACCGGGGAGCTGTTTTTT. Protein: CATRGQGDTGELFF.

The rearrangement joins TRBV9 to TRBJ1-1; D ambiguous. Germline assignment: CDR1 SGDLS and CDR2 YYNGEE. V was clipped by 3 bases and J by 1 base, with 19 bases between them. CDR3 length: 17 residues. CDR3 sequence: CASSARHPLHGNTEAFF. DNA for the CDR3: TGTGCCAGCAGCGCCCGCCACCCCTTACATGGGAACACTGAAGCTTTCTTT.

The rearrangement joins TRBV20-1 to TRBJ2-7; no firm D call. Germline CDR1 and CDR2: DFQATT and SNEGSKA (reference sequence). V was pared by 3 bases and J by 12 bases, with 9 bases between. There are 9 residues in the CDR3. CDR3 region: CSASPNRYF. In DNA form, the CDR3 reads TGCAGTGCTAGTCCTAACCGGTACTTC.

The rearrangement joins TRBV7-3 to TRBJ1-1; tentatively, D is TRBD1 (6 bases). Trimming removed 3 bases at V and 2 bases at J, with 7 bases between. From germline, CDR1 is SGHTA and CDR2 FQGTGA. The CDR3 has 13 amino acids. CDR3 region: CASSLTGNTEAFF. In DNA form, the CDR3 reads TGTGCCAGCAGCTTGACAGGCAACACTGAAGCTTTCTTT.

This clone has a handful of counts. The gene calls are TRBV7-9 and TRBJ1-2; the match to TRBD1 covers 10 bases. The germline gives CDR1 SEHNR, CDR2 FQNEAQ (reference sequence). The CDR3 runs to 15 residues. V shed 3 bases, J shed 4 bases, and the junction held 5 bases outside the gene matches. This chain's CDR3 is CASSFMTGGSYGYTF. CDR3 sequence (DNA): TGTGCCAGCAGCTTCATGACAGGGGGCAGCTATGGCTACACCTTC.

By frequency in the sample, this clone is medium-sized. The CDR3 DNA sequence: TGTGCCAGCAGTCCCACTTCGGCCGGCAATCAGCCCCAGCATTTT. Translated: CASSPTSAGNQPQHF. J is TRBJ1-5 and V is TRBV7-9, with D hard to call. This CDR3 region has 15 residues. Per the germline V gene, CDR1 is SEHNR and CDR2 is FQNEAQ (reference sequence). The V gene lost 6 bases and the J gene lost 2 bases, with 14 bases spanning the gap.

The chain carries TRBV4-1 and TRBJ2-7, with D possibly being TRBD1 or TRBD2 (6 bases each). The germline V and J ends were trimmed by 7 bases and 0 bases, with 16 bases remaining between them. Germline V lookup: CDR1 MGHRA, CDR2 YSYEKL. The CDR3 runs 15 residues. The CDR3 nucleotides read TGCGCCAGCACCCAGAGAAGGGGGGACTCCTACGAGCAGTACTTC. Protein sequence: CASTQRRGDSYEQYF.

The chain links TRBV12-3 or TRBV12-4 to TRBJ1-1, with no clear D. CDR3 size: 11 residues. V lost 6 bases, J lost 6 bases, and 8 bases lay in between. The CDR3 DNA reads as TGTGCCAGCAGCCTCGGGCCTGAAGCTTTCTTT. This translates into CASSLGPEAFF.

The genes are TRBV4-3 and TRBJ2-6; D ambiguous. Trimming shortened V by 0 bases and J by 1 base, and 13 bases separated the two germline ends. Germline values: CDR1 LGHNA, CDR2 YSLEER. The CDR3 consists of 18 residues. The CDR3 DNA follows: TGCGCCAGCAGCCAAGAACCCGACGTAGGGTCTGGGGCCAACGTCCTGACTTTC. Translation gives CASSQEPDVGSGANVLTF.

This clone appeared a single time. V and J are TRBV7-9 and TRBJ1-4, with a weak D call TRBD1 (6 bases). In germline, CDR1 is SEHNR, CDR2 FQNEAQ (reference sequence). V shed 2 bases and J shed 5 bases, with 15 bases lying between them. This CDR3 spans 16 amino acids. The CDR3: CASSLWGASGNEKLFF. The CDR3 nucleotides are TGTGCCAGCAGCTTATGGGGGGCGTCAGGCAATGAAAAACTGTTTTTT.

This clone was found a few times. The rearrangement joins TRBV5-8 to TRBJ1-2, with D hard to call. Trimming took 4 bases from V and 8 from J, leaving 15 bases between them. The CDR3 covers 13 residues. CDR1 and CDR2 (germline): SGHTS, YDEGEE. The CDR3 loop reads CASSPQYPAGYTF. DNA for the CDR3: TGTGCCAGCAGCCCTCAGTACCCGGCAGGCTACACCTTC. Variable domain in full (rest from reference TRBV5-8 and TRBJ1-2): EAGVTQSPTHLIKTRGQQATLRCSPISGHTSVYWYQQALGLGLQFLLWYDEGEERNRGNFPPRFSGRQFPNYSSELNVNALELEDSALYLCASSPQYPAGYTFGSGTRLTVV.

J is TRBJ2-5 and V is TRBV4-1, with D possibly being TRBD2 (5 bases). Trimming took 2 bases from V and 5 from J, leaving 9 bases between them. The CDR3 runs 13 residues. The germline V gene encodes CDR1 MGHRA and CDR2 YSYEKL. The CDR3 sequence: CASSQRGFETQYF. CDR3 DNA: TGCGCCAGCAGCCAAAGAGGGTTCGAGACCCAGTACTTC.

The chain joins TRBV5-1 to TRBJ2-5, with D perhaps matching TRBD2 (7 bases). This CDR3 has 15 residues. Germline V gene sequence: CDR1 SGHRS, CDR2 YFSETQ. The V end was cut by 0 bases, the J end by 5 bases, with 14 bases between. The CDR3 spells CASSLEGGAGETQYF. DNA for the CDR3: TGCGCCAGCAGCTTGGAGGGGGGGGCCGGTGAGACCCAGTACTTC.

This chain links TRBV4-2 with TRBJ1-5; 9 nucleotides match TRBD1. CDR1 is LGHNA and CDR2 is YNFKEQ in the germline V gene. This CDR3 is 16 amino acids long. Trimming cost V 2 bases and J 6 bases; bases outside gene matches: 8. This CDR3 is CASSQPGQGHGQPQHF. The CDR3 DNA reads as TGTGCCAGCAGCCAACCGGGACAGGGTCACGGTCAGCCCCAGCATTTT.

The V and J genes are TRBV7-8 and TRBJ2-1; tentatively, D is TRBD2 (6 bases). The CDR3 sequence is 14 residues long. Germline lookup yields CDR1 SGHVS and CDR2 FQNEAQ. Trimming left V 1 base short and J 6 bases short, with 10 bases between. The CDR3 DNA sequence: TGTGCCAGCAGCTTAGGAGTGGGGGGCAATGAGCAGTTCTTC. Amino acids: CASSLGVGGNEQFF.

V and J are TRBV7-8 and TRBJ2-3; 8 positions match TRBD2. Trimming cost V 3 bases and J 4 bases; bases outside gene matches: 12. CDR3 length: 17 residues. Germline values: CDR1 SGHVS, CDR2 FQNEAQ. The CDR3 DNA is TGTGCCAGCAGCTTGGGGGCCGGGGGGGCCAGAGCAGATACGCAGTATTTT. Protein product: CASSLGAGGARADTQYF.

V is TRBV19 and J is TRBJ2-1; 7 bases align to TRBD1. Germline assignment: CDR1 LNHDA and CDR2 SQIVND (reference sequence). This CDR3 contains 12 residues. V was clipped by 6 bases and J by 12 bases; unmatched bases: 8. The CDR3 nucleotides read TGTGCCAGTAGGCCCGGACAGGATCGGCAGTTCTTC. Its protein product is CASRPGQDRQFF.

This clone is medium-sized in the sample. V usage is TRBV6-4 and J usage is TRBJ2-3, with TRBD1 matching over 8 bases. The CDR3 consists of 14 residues. Germline-derived CDR1 and CDR2 are MRHNA and SNTAGT. The V and J ends lost 0 bases and 4 bases, in that order; junction bases with no gene match: 0. The chain's CDR3 is CASSDSQGADTQYF. The DNA for the CDR3 is TGTGCCAGCAGTGACTCACAGGGGGCAGATACGCAGTATTTT.